The 27 T cell receptor beta chains below all came from one sample that was sequenced in a study of cytomegalovirus exposure and HLA in healthy donors. Sequenced by immunoSEQ multiplex PCR; TCRdb stores in-frame clones only, minus some. The sample yields about 73,000 clones, approximately 95% seen once. Specimen: PBMCs. The receptors here all came from a young man in good health and CMV-seronegative.

The chain has TRBV5-8 and TRBJ2-7, with D unclear. The CDR3 spans 12 residues. V was trimmed by 3 bases and J by 3 bases, leaving 7 bases between them. The germline V gene has CDR1 SGHTS and CDR2 YDEGEE. The CDR3 DNA follows: TGTGCCAGCAGCTCGAACAGCTACGAGCAGTACTTC. It is translated as CASSSNSYEQYF.

This chain uses TRBV25-1 with TRBJ2-1; D gene ambiguous. Germline loops: CDR1 MGHDK, CDR2 SYGVNS. The V gene lost 3 bases and the J gene lost 8 bases, with 8 bases spanning the gap. The CDR3 extends over 12 amino acids. The CDR3 DNA is TGTGCCAGCAGTGACGGGTTCCATGAGCAGTTCTTC. It specifies CASSDGFHEQFF.

The chain links TRBV6-5 to TRBJ1-1; TRBD1 is a possible D gene (6 bases). The V gene's germline CDR1 is MNHEY and CDR2 SVGAGI. The CDR3 is 14 amino acids. V shed 7 bases and J shed 9 bases, with 21 bases lying between them. The chain's CDR3 is CASNPASTGLKAFF. CDR3 DNA sequence: TGTGCCAGCAATCCCGCCTCGACAGGCTTAAAAGCTTTCTTT.

The J gene is TRBJ2-3, the V gene TRBV27; possibly TRBD1 for D (6 bases). The CDR3 covers 15 residues. The germline V gene has CDR1 MNHEY and CDR2 SMNVEV (reference sequence). V lost 2 bases to trimming and J lost 7 bases, with 16 bases between them. The CDR3 here is CASSLRRTEGNTQYF. Here the CDR3 DNA reads TGTGCCAGCAGTTTAAGGCGGACAGAAGGAAATACGCAGTATTTT.

The genes are TRBV18 and TRBJ1-3; 7 bases align to TRBD1. Germline CDR1 KGHSH, CDR2 LQKENI. The CDR3 spans 13 residues. V lost 6 bases, J lost 8 bases, and 7 bases stayed unmatched. Here the CDR3 DNA reads TGTGCCAGCTCCCAGGGACAGACGGACACCATATATTTT. Translating gives CASSQGQTDTIYF.

The chain joins TRBV2 to TRBJ2-3, with 10 bases matching TRBD1. Losses at the gene ends were 7 bases for V and 3 bases for J; bases not matched to a gene: 1. This CDR3 spans 13 amino acids. In germline, CDR1 is SNHLY, CDR2 FYNNEI. The CDR3 coding sequence is TGTGCCAGCAAGGGACAGGGGACAGATACGCAGTATTTT. Its translation: CASKGQGTDTQYF.

The sample holds one count of this clone. This chain connects TRBV28 to TRBJ2-5; 12 bases map to TRBD2. V dropped 3 bases and J dropped 4; count of bases not matched to a gene: 3. The CDR3 has 15 residues. Germline values: CDR1 MDHEN, CDR2 SYDVKM. CDR3 region: CASSFLAGGSETQYF. Written as DNA, the CDR3 is TGTGCCAGCAGTTTTCTAGCGGGGGGGTCAGAGACCCAGTACTTC.

The table lists this clone with a count of one. The CDR3 protein is CAWSSGTAGNTIYF. CDR3 nucleotides: TGTGCCTGGAGTTCGGGAACAGCTGGAAACACCATATATTTT. The chain has TRBV30 and TRBJ1-3, with unresolved D. Trimming took 2 bases from V and 2 from J, leaving 10 bases between them. In germline, CDR1 is GTSNPN, CDR2 SVGIG (reference sequence). The CDR3 covers 14 residues.

This clone has only one observation. This rearrangement joins TRBV6-1 to TRBJ1-1; possible D gene TRBD1, 5 bases. Germline assignment: CDR1 MNHNS and CDR2 SASEGT. Between the trimmed V and J ends, which lost 8 bases and 5 bases, there was a span of 15 bases. The CDR3 is 13 amino acids. This CDR3 reads CASLLGGGTEAFF. The CDR3 DNA follows: TGTGCCAGCCTCCTGGGGGGTGGGACTGAAGCTTTCTTT.

The chain has TRBV4-1 and TRBJ2-5, with D hard to call. Between the trimmed V and J ends, which lost 0 bases and 0 bases, there was a span of 17 bases. Germline CDR1 is MGHRA and CDR2 is YSYEKL. This CDR3 has 18 residues. As DNA, the CDR3 is TGCGCCAGCAGCCAAGATCTGAGCGTCGACTTTGACCAAGAGACCCAGTACTTC. Translation gives CASSQDLSVDFDQETQYF.

This chain connects TRBV10-3 to TRBJ1-2; TRBD1 matches 9 bases. With V trimmed by 7 bases and J by 2 bases, 5 bases remained unmatched. Germline CDR1 is ENHRY and CDR2 is SYGVKD. This CDR3 is 14 amino acids long. The CDR3 region has the DNA TGTGCCATCACCACGGGACAGGGAAACTATGGCTACACCTTC. Translated, it gives CAITTGQGNYGYTF.

V is TRBV27 and J is TRBJ2-7; D perhaps matches TRBD1 (6 bases). V was pared by 6 bases and J by 0 bases, with 12 bases between. The length of the CDR3 is 14 residues. Per germline, CDR1 MNHEY and CDR2 SMNVEV (reference sequence). DNA for the CDR3: TGTGCCAGCAGCAGACAGGCGGTCTCCTACGAGCAGTACTTC. It is translated as CASSRQAVSYEQYF.

The chain combines TRBV7-9 with TRBJ1-4; possibly TRBD1 for D (6 bases). The CDR3 is made up of 14 amino acids. Germline CDR1 and CDR2: SEHNR and FQNEAQ (reference sequence). V was trimmed by 6 bases and J by 8 bases, leaving 16 bases between them. The CDR3 protein is CASSFAGESEKLFF. The CDR3 region has the DNA TGTGCCAGCAGTTTCGCAGGGGAGTCGGAAAAACTGTTTTTT.

The chain is built from TRBV7-8 and TRBJ2-7; D is possibly TRBD1 (6 bases). The germline CDR1 and CDR2 sequences are SGHVS and FQNEAQ. V dropped 4 bases and J dropped 3 bases, with 16 bases sitting between them. The CDR3 is 15 residues long. The CDR3 loop reads CASSSLQGWDYEQYF. The CDR3 nucleotides are TGTGCCAGCAGCTCGTTACAGGGTTGGGACTACGAGCAGTACTTC.

The J gene is TRBJ1-3, the V gene TRBV9, with D possibly being TRBD1 (6 bases). V was pared by 0 bases and J by 3 bases, with 10 bases between. The CDR3 totals 15 residues. From germline, CDR1 is SGDLS and CDR2 YYNGEE. CDR3 nucleotide sequence: TGTGCCAGCAGCGTAGGCGGGGGCGATGGAAACACCATATATTTT. It yields the protein CASSVGGGDGNTIYF.

The chain is built from TRBV7-9 and TRBJ1-1, with D perhaps TRBD1 (6 bases). The V end was cut by 5 bases, the J end by 5 bases, with 12 bases between. The germline V gene has CDR1 SEHNR and CDR2 FQNEAQ (reference sequence). This CDR3 contains 13 residues. The CDR3 sequence: CASSVEGETEAFF. CDR3 bases: TGTGCCAGCAGCGTCGAGGGGGAAACTGAAGCTTTCTTT.

The chain links TRBV7-6 to TRBJ1-1, with 7 bases fitting TRBD1. The CDR3 has 15 amino acids. V was pared by 6 bases and J by 1 base, with 8 bases of the junction left unmatched. Germline CDR1 and CDR2: SGHVS and FNYEAQ. The CDR3 sequence: CASSLKTGPNTEAFF. The CDR3 nucleotides are TGTGCCAGCAGTCTGAAGACAGGGCCGAACACTGAAGCTTTCTTT.

V gene TRBV7-2 combines with J gene TRBJ1-3; D not certain. The ends were cut back, 2 bases at V and 4 bases at J, with 3 bases in the middle. This CDR3 is 12 amino acids long. Germline V gives CDR1 SGHTA, CDR2 FQGNSA. Here the CDR3 reads CASSLRGNTIYF. In DNA form, the CDR3 reads TGTGCCAGCAGCTTACGGGGAAACACCATATATTTT.

This chain uses TRBV2 with TRBJ1-2, with 11 bases lining up with TRBD1. V lost 5 bases and J lost 6; bases outside the gene matches: 11. This CDR3 is built from 16 residues. The germline V gene has CDR1 SNHLY and CDR2 FYNNEI. CDR3 coding DNA: TGTGCCAGCAGTCCAAGGACAGGGGGCGCGGGCCATGGCTACACCTTC. This codes for CASSPRTGGAGHGYTF.

The chain joins TRBV7-2 to TRBJ1-1; D is possibly TRBD1 (6 bases). The CDR3 is 15 residues long. The germline V gene encodes CDR1 SGHTA and CDR2 FQGNSA. Trimming left V 1 base short and J 4 bases short, with 13 bases between. The chain's CDR3 is CASSLEGGGGTEAFF. As DNA, the CDR3 is TGTGCCAGCAGCTTAGAGGGGGGCGGGGGCACTGAAGCTTTCTTT.

The J gene is TRBJ1-2, the V gene TRBV12-5; D is unresolved. Trimming removed 4 bases at V and 5 bases at J, with 23 bases between. Germline assignment: CDR1 LGHNT and CDR2 FRNRAP. This CDR3 has 17 amino acids. The CDR3 is CASGSGESPGYYYGYTF. As DNA, the CDR3 is TGTGCTAGTGGTTCCGGGGAGTCCCCGGGATACTATTATGGCTACACCTTC.

This chain uses TRBV30 with TRBJ2-1; 9 bases agree with TRBD2. The ends lost 1 base at V and 6 bases at J; junction bases unmatched: 1. CDR1 GTSNPN and CDR2 SVGIG come from the germline V gene (reference sequence). There are 13 residues in the CDR3. This CDR3 is CAWSGGGANEQFF. The CDR3 nucleotides read TGTGCCTGGAGTGGCGGGGGGGCCAATGAGCAGTTCTTC. Drawing the rest from reference TRBV30 and TRBJ2-1, the complete variable domain is SQTIHQWPATLVQPVGSPLSLECTVEGTSNPNLYWYRQAAGRGLQLLFYSVGIGQISSEVPQNLSASRPQDRQFILSSKKLLLSDSGFYLCAWSGGGANEQFFGPGTRLTVL.

About this clone itself: In the same sample, other DNA sequences code for this CDR3. V gene TRBV27 combines with J gene TRBJ1-2; D may be TRBD1 (5 bases). Germline V lookup: CDR1 MNHEY, CDR2 SMNVEV (reference sequence). This CDR3 spans 12 amino acids. Trimming removed 2 bases at V and 8 bases at J, with 9 bases between. As DNA, the CDR3 is TGTGCCAGCAGTTTAAAAGGGGAAGGCTACACCTTC. Amino acid sequence: CASSLKGEGYTF.

This clone appeared once. The chain couples TRBV7-9 to TRBJ1-4, with TRBD1 matching over 11 bases. The CDR3 loop spans 16 amino acids. V trimming: 4 bases; J trimming: 11 bases; junction bases outside the gene matches: 12. CDR1 SEHNR and CDR2 FQNEAQ come from the germline V gene (reference sequence). The chain's CDR3 is CASSWTGGFRLSKLFF. CDR3 sequence (DNA): TGTGCCAGCAGCTGGACAGGGGGCTTCCGGCTCTCGAAACTGTTTTTT.

This clone was seen only once. The CDR3 nucleotides are TGTGCCAGCAGTGTAAGCCGGACGGGAGGTGAAAAACTGTTTTTT. Its translation is CASSVSRTGGEKLFF. V usage is TRBV6-1 and J usage is TRBJ1-4, with no clear D. This CDR3 spans 15 amino acids. Germline V CDR1 and CDR2: MNHNS, SASEGT. V lost 4 bases, J lost 7 bases, and 16 bases lay in between.

The J gene is TRBJ2-6, the V gene TRBV28; D perhaps matches TRBD2 (6 bases). The CDR3 sequence is 16 residues long. Trimming took off 7 bases at V and 2 bases at J, with 15 bases between the two ends. Germline assignment: CDR1 MDHEN and CDR2 SYDVKM. This CDR3 is CASNTDRRAGANVLTF. The CDR3, as DNA: TGTGCCAGCAACACAGACCGGAGGGCTGGGGCCAACGTCCTGACTTTC.

The rearrangement joins TRBV29-1 to TRBJ2-1; D unclear. The V gene lost 0 bases and the J gene lost 7 bases, with 16 bases spanning the gap. The CDR3 consists of 15 residues. The germline V gene encodes CDR1 SQVTM and CDR2 ANQGSEA. For the CDR3, the DNA is TGCAGCGTTGAAGATTTAGGAGTTTTGAGAAATGAGCAGTTCTTC. This sequence encodes CSVEDLGVLRNEQFF.